This T cell receptor (beta chain) was profiled in a study of Ad26.COV2.S vaccination and SARS-CoV-2 variants. Study as a whole: Trial arm assignment for the donor was COV1001 Ad26.COV2.S.

The treatment is: roughly 18 received Ad26.COV2.S at low or high dose, single or two shots; a few received placebo; per-sample allocation not given. Day 63 after the first injection of vaccine or placebo was the sampling time. An Ad26 vector carrying the Wuhan-strain SARS-CoV-2 spike served as the vaccine. Germline V gene sequence: CDR1 LGHDT, CDR2 YNNKEL (reference sequence). Trimming cost V 2 bases and J 2 bases; bases outside gene matches: 9. The CDR3 consists of 16 residues. TCRdb's table, derived via immunoSEQ multiplex PCR, lists solely in-frame clones and lacks some. Of a few hundred thousand clones in the sample, 80% to 95% were seen once.

Sequencing used peripheral blood, obtained in a trial of Ad26.COV2.S vaccine versus placebo. The origin of this receptor is a person between 18 and 65 years old who received the Ad26.COV2.S COVID-19 vaccine or a placebo. The V call is TRBV3-1 (or the pseudogene TRBV3-2), the J call TRBJ2-7; TRBD1 matches at 7 bases. The CDR3 coding sequence is TGTGCCAGCAGCCAATCAACCCGGGACAGACCCTACGAGCAGTACTTC. Its protein product is CASSQSTRDRPYEQYF.